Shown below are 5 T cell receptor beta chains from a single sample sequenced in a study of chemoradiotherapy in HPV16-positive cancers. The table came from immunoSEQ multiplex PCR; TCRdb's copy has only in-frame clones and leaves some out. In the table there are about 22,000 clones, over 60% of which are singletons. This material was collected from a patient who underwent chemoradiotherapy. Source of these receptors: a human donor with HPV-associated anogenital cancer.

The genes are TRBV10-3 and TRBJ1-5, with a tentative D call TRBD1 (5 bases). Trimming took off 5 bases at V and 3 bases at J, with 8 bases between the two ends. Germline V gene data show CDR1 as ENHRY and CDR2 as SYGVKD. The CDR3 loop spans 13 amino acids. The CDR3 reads CAISRDSNQPQHF. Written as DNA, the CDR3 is TGTGCCATCAGTCGGGACTCCAATCAGCCCCAGCATTTT.

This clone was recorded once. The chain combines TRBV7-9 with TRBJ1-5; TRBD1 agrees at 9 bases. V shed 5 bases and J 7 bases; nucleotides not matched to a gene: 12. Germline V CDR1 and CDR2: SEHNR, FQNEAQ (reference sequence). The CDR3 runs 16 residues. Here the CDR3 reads CASSTTGQGRTQPQHF. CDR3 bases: TGTGCCAGCAGCACAACGGGACAGGGTCGAACCCAGCCCCAGCATTTT.

DNA of the CDR3: TGTGCCAGTAGTATAGGAGGGGATAACACTGAAGCTTTCTTT. Translating it yields CASSIGGDNTEAFF. The rearrangement joins TRBV19 to TRBJ1-1; weak D call: TRBD1 (5 bases). The CDR3 extends over 14 amino acids. Trimming stripped 1 base from V and 2 bases from J, with 8 bases between. Germline V lookup: CDR1 LNHDA, CDR2 SQIVND (reference sequence).

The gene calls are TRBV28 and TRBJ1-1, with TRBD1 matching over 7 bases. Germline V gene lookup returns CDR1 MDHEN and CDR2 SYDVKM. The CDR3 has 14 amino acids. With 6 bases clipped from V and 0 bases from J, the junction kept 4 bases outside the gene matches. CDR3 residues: CASRTGQLNTEAFF. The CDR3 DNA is TGTGCCAGCAGGACGGGACAGTTGAACACTGAAGCTTTCTTT.

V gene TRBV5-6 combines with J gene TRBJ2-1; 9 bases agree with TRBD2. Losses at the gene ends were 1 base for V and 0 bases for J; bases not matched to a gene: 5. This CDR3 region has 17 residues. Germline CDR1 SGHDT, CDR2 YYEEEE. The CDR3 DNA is TGTGCCAGCAGCTTGCGGACTAGCGCCTACTCCTACAATGAGCAGTTCTTC. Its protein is CASSLRTSAYSYNEQFF.